A selection of T cell receptor beta chains follows, all from one sample in a study of technical replicates of blood from a few donors. Generated by immunoSEQ multiplex PCR, the TCRdb table keeps only in-frame clones and is missing some. The sample carries tens of thousands of clones, approximately 97% recorded once. Sequenced material: T cells isolated from PBMCs. These receptors originate from a human donor in good health. The CDR3 runs from the conserved cysteine through the conserved F or W. The order of the fields is clone size, D gene, V gene, J gene, CDR3 protein, CDR3 DNA. A D gene is named only where the DNA matches it firmly. A clone size is listed for some rows: how often the clone was seen (once, few, many), or a class if it is expanded.

>.|.|TRBV11-2|TRBJ1-2
CASSSGSGYGYTF
TGTGCCAGCAGCTCCGGCTCGGGCTATGGCTACACCTTC
>.|TRBD2|TRBV4-1|TRBJ2-1
CASSHASGKGNEQFF
TGCGCCAGCAGCCACGCTAGCGGGAAAGGTAATGAGCAGTTCTTC
>.|TRBD1|TRBV11-3|TRBJ1-1
CASSTRFRDSKAFF
TGTGCCAGCAGCACCCGCTTCCGGGACAGTAAAGCTTTCTTT
>.|.|TRBV5-6|TRBJ2-1
CATQKSANVYNEQFF
TGTGCCACTCAGAAAAGCGCTAACGTATACAATGAGCAGTTCTTC
>.|TRBD1|TRBV7-9|TRBJ2-1
CASSPPNRGRKNEQFF
TGTGCCAGCAGCCCCCCAAACAGGGGGCGCAAGAATGAGCAGTTCTTC
>.|TRBD2|TRBV7-9|TRBJ2-2
CASSWTSGRGDTGELFF
TGTGCCAGCAGCTGGACTAGCGGGAGGGGGGACACCGGGGAGCTGTTTTTT
>once|.|TRBV28|TRBJ2-7
CASSRPPTLSGGLSYEQYF
TGTGCCAGCAGCCGACCACCCACTCTTAGCGGAGGGCTCTCCTACGAGCAGTACTTC
>.|.|TRBV18|TRBJ1-2
CASSPTTGISYGYTF
TGTGCCAGCTCACCTACAACGGGTATCTCCTATGGCTACACCTTC
>.|.|TRBV5-1|TRBJ1-1
CASGDTEAFF
TGCGCCAGCGGAGACACTGAAGCTTTCTTT
>.|.|TRBV5-4|TRBJ1-1
CASSLRGGLYTEAFF
TGTGCCAGCAGCTTGAGAGGGGGTTTATACACTGAAGCTTTCTTT
>.|TRBD1|TRBV28|TRBJ1-5
CASRIVHTGGNQPQHF
TGTGCCAGCAGGATAGTCCACACAGGGGGCAATCAGCCCCAGCATTTT
>.|.|TRBV30|TRBJ1-2
CAWRMGQGCPFGYGYTF
TGTGCCTGGAGAATGGGGCAGGGATGTCCATTTGGCTATGGCTACACCTTC
>.|TRBD1|TRBV5-8|TRBJ1-3
CASSAPTGAHSGNTIYF
TGTGCCAGCAGCGCACCTACAGGGGCGCACTCTGGAAACACCATATATTTT
>.|.|TRBV6-5|TRBJ2-7
CASSSPVPYEQYF
TGTGCCAGCAGCTCCCCGGTCCCCTACGAGCAGTACTTC
>.|TRBD1|TRBV19|TRBJ2-1
CASSKVLPGQSYNEQFF
TGTGCCAGTAGTAAGGTGCTTCCGGGACAGAGCTACAATGAGCAGTTCTTC
>.|.|TRBV2|TRBJ2-1
CASSEAWGEQFF
TGTGCCAGCAGTGAAGCGTGGGGCGAGCAGTTCTTC
>.|.|TRBV7-9|TRBJ2-7
CAIDSTFSYEQYF
TGTGCCATCGACAGTACCTTCTCCTACGAGCAGTACTTC
>.|.|TRBV7-6|TRBJ1-4
CASTTPGWGRANEKLFF
TGTGCCAGCACCACCCCGGGTTGGGGGCGAGCTAATGAAAAACTGTTTTTT
>.|TRBD2|TRBV5-1|TRBJ2-5
CASSLTSGVETQYF
TGCGCCAGCAGCTTGACTAGCGGGGTAGAGACCCAGTACTTC
>.|TRBD1|TRBV27|TRBJ2-7
CASSKLQGALTYEQYF
TGTGCCAGCAGTAAATTACAGGGGGCCCTCACCTACGAGCAGTACTTC
>.|.|TRBV15|TRBJ2-3
CATSRVYGIGADTQYF
TGTGCCACCAGCAGAGTTTACGGGATCGGCGCAGATACGCAGTATTTT
>.|TRBD2|TRBV27|TRBJ2-7
CASSFSGRGEQYF
TGTGCCAGCAGTTTTTCCGGGAGGGGTGAGCAGTACTTC
>.|.|TRBV27|TRBJ1-1
CASSLLRGTEAFF
TGTGCCAGCAGTTTGTTGCGAGGAACTGAAGCTTTCTTT
>.|.|TRBV11-3|TRBJ1-2
CASSLDARGTGYTF
TGTGCCAGCAGCTTAGACGCCAGGGGTACTGGCTACACCTTC
>.|TRBD1|TRBV28|TRBJ1-4
CASTLGGLNEKLFF
TGTGCCAGCACTTTAGGGGGCCTTAATGAAAAACTGTTTTTT
>.|.|TRBV5-8|TRBJ2-7
CASSFLDITSYEQYF
TGTGCCAGCAGCTTTTTAGACATAACCTCCTACGAGCAGTACTTC
>.|.|TRBV5-8|TRBJ2-1
CASSFSEDNYSYNEQFF
TGTGCCAGCAGCTTTTCGGAGGATAACTACTCCTACAATGAGCAGTTCTTC
>.|TRBD1|TRBV11-2|TRBJ2-5
CASSWGGTGRETQYF
TGTGCCAGCAGCTGGGGGGGGACAGGGAGAGAGACCCAGTACTTC
>.|TRBD1|TRBV7-7|TRBJ2-2
CASRQGSNTGELFF
TGTGCTAGCAGACAGGGGTCCAACACCGGGGAGCTGTTTTTT
>.|TRBD2|TRBV9|TRBJ2-7
CASSHSGATYEQYF
TGTGCCAGCAGCCATAGCGGGGCTACCTACGAGCAGTACTTC
>.|.|TRBV6-4|TRBJ1-5
CASSEEEYQPQHF
TGTGCCAGCAGTGAGGAGGAATATCAGCCCCAGCATTTT
>.|.|TRBV28|TRBJ1-1
CASTRIGTEAFF
TGTGCCAGCACTAGGATAGGAACTGAAGCTTTCTTT
>.|.|TRBV7-9|TRBJ1-1
CASSGGVVVNTEAFF
TGTGCCAGCAGCGGGGGGGTGGTAGTGAACACTGAAGCTTTCTTT
>.|.|TRBV7-9|TRBJ2-3
CASSPLGYTQYF
TGTGCCAGCAGCCCGTTGGGCTATACGCAGTATTTT
>.|.|TRBV11-2|TRBJ1-1
CASSSTGKGRAFF
TGTGCCAGCAGCTCAACAGGGAAGGGAAGAGCTTTCTTT
>.|TRBD1|TRBV7-9|TRBJ1-1
CASRYQGGSTEAFF
TGTGCCAGCAGGTACCAGGGGGGCTCAACTGAAGCTTTCTTT
>once|TRBD1|TRBV7-9|TRBJ1-1
CASRARGRGTEAFF
TGTGCCAGCAGGGCAAGGGGGCGCGGCACTGAAGCTTTCTTT
>few|.|TRBV10-1|TRBJ1-1
CASRGRGEAFF
TGCGCCAGCAGGGGAAGGGGTGAAGCTTTCTTT
>.|.|TRBV10-2|TRBJ1-5
CASSEGRGQPQHF
TGCGCCAGCAGTGAGGGCAGGGGCCAGCCCCAGCATTTT
>.|.|TRBV19|TRBJ2-5
CASEGRETQYF
TGTGCCAGTGAAGGGAGAGAGACCCAGTACTTC
>once|.|TRBV5-1|TRBJ1-5
CASSLKESEPQHF
TGCGCCAGCAGCTTAAAGGAGAGTGAGCCCCAGCATTTT
>.|.|TRBV19|TRBJ1-1
CASNPLGGNTEAFF
TGTGCCAGTAACCCGCTAGGGGGGAACACTGAAGCTTTCTTT
>.|.|TRBV5-4|TRBJ2-5
CASSLINDGDNQETQYF
TGTGCCAGCAGCTTAATTAATGACGGTGACAACCAAGAGACCCAGTACTTC
>.|.|TRBV15|TRBJ2-3
CATSRLETDTQYF
TGTGCCACCAGCAGACTAGAAACAGATACGCAGTATTTT
>.|TRBD1|TRBV29-1|TRBJ1-1
CSGWEQGGVEAFF
TGCAGCGGCTGGGAACAGGGGGGGGTTGAAGCTTTCTTT
>.|.|TRBV6-1|TRBJ1-1
CASSQGKNTEAFF
TGTGCCAGCAGCCAGGGGAAGAACACTGAAGCTTTCTTT
>.|TRBD1|TRBV18|TRBJ1-4
CASSPLEGAVHEKLFF
TGTGCCAGCTCACCGCTTGAGGGGGCAGTTCACGAAAAACTGTTTTTT
>.|TRBD2|TRBV19|TRBJ2-3
CASSLKALAGEWSDTQYF
TGTGCCAGTAGTCTAAAGGCCTTAGCGGGAGAATGGTCAGATACGCAGTATTTT
>.|.|TRBV14|TRBJ2-1
CASRQAYEQFF
TGTGCCAGCAGGCAAGCTTATGAGCAGTTCTTC
>.|.|TRBV18|TRBJ1-1
CASSRSGDTEAFF
TGTGCCAGCTCAAGGTCAGGGGACACTGAAGCTTTCTTT
>.|.|TRBV30|TRBJ1-1
CAWNQGLDFMNTEAFF
TGTGCCTGGAACCAGGGTCTTGACTTCATGAACACTGAAGCTTTCTTT
>.|.|TRBV6-1|TRBJ1-3
CASSVAFFRTKGGDTIYF
TGTGCCAGCAGTGTAGCCTTTTTCAGGACTAAAGGAGGAGACACCATATATTTT
>once|.|TRBV6-5|TRBJ2-5
CASSATGTQETQYF
TGTGCCAGCAGCGCAACAGGAACCCAAGAGACCCAGTACTTC
>.|.|TRBV5-6|TRBJ1-1
CASSLTYRGGGEAFF
TGTGCCAGCAGCCTAACCTATAGGGGCGGTGGTGAAGCTTTCTTT
>.|.|TRBV20-1|TRBJ2-5
CSAGPKETQYF
TGCAGTGCTGGCCCAAAAGAGACCCAGTACTTC